Below, 11 T cell receptor beta chains from the same sample are listed, as sequenced in a study of blood T cell repertoires in COVID-19. Using immunoSEQ multiplex PCR, the repertoire was profiled, and TCRdb retains in-frame clones only, with some absent. The top ten clones hold 10% to 13% of a sample with over 200,000 clones, around nine tenths of them seen once. Sequencing used PBMCs or T cells enriched from blood (not recorded which). The source of these receptors is a man under 40 who had recovered from COVID-19.

This sequence joins TRBV3-1 (or the pseudogene TRBV3-2) and TRBJ2-7; 8 nucleotides match TRBD1. The germline CDR1 and CDR2 sequences are LGHDT and YNNKEL (reference sequence). The V and J ends lost 1 base and 12 bases, in that order; junction bases with no gene match: 5. The CDR3 length is 12 residues. CDR3 DNA sequence: TGTGCCAGCAGCCAAGTTCAGGGGGCCGTGTACTTC. Translating gives CASSQVQGAVYF.

V usage is TRBV15 and J usage is TRBJ2-2; 9 nucleotides agree with TRBD2. The CDR3 is made up of 21 amino acids. CDR1 and CDR2 from the germline V gene are LNHNV and YYDKDF (reference sequence). Trimming cost V 1 base and J 2 bases; bases outside gene matches: 17. CDR3 sequence: CATSRARNQLTSGQNTGELFF. The CDR3 DNA sequence: TGTGCCACCAGCAGAGCACGAAACCAGCTCACTAGCGGGCAAAACACCGGGGAGCTGTTTTTT.

The rearrangement joins TRBV5-1 to TRBJ1-5; 10 bases are shared with TRBD1. CDR3 size: 15 residues. The germline V gene encodes CDR1 SGHRS and CDR2 YFSETQ. The V and J ends lost 4 bases and 6 bases, in that order; junction bases with no gene match: 7. CDR3 bases: TGCGCCAGCAGCCCGGGACAGGGGAACGGTCAGCCCCAGCATTTT. Protein: CASSPGQGNGQPQHF.

The chain employs TRBV27 and TRBJ2-5; possibly TRBD2 for D (6 bases). Trimming removed 5 bases at V and 4 bases at J, with 11 bases between. Germline values: CDR1 MNHEY, CDR2 SMNVEV (reference sequence). The CDR3 is made up of 13 amino acids. CDR3 sequence (DNA): TGTGCCAGCAGTAGAGCGGGCGGAGAGACCCAGTACTTC. This sequence encodes CASSRAGGETQYF.

This chain joins TRBV29-1 and TRBJ2-2; D is ambiguous. This CDR3 comprises 11 residues. The V end lost 4 bases, the J end lost 6 bases, and 6 bases lay between the germline ends. CDR1 SQVTM and CDR2 ANQGSEA come from the germline V gene. The CDR3: CSVGGAGELFF. CDR3 bases: TGCAGCGTTGGTGGAGCCGGGGAGCTGTTTTTT.

The chain combines TRBV25-1 with TRBJ2-7; 9 bases match TRBD1. The CDR3 length is 14 residues. The germline gives CDR1 MGHDK, CDR2 SYGVNS. V gave up 7 bases and J gave up 6 bases; unmatched junction bases: 10. DNA for the CDR3: TGTGCCAGCATTCGACCGGGACAGGGAATCGAGCAGTACTTC. Amino acid sequence: CASIRPGQGIEQYF.

For this clone: Other nucleotide sequences in the sample specify the same CDR3. The chain has TRBV7-2 and TRBJ2-7, with TRBD1 matching over 10 bases. CDR1 SGHTA and CDR2 FQGNSA come from the germline V gene. The CDR3 sequence is 15 residues long. Losses at the gene ends were 4 bases for V and 4 bases for J; bases not matched to a gene: 7. Here the CDR3 reads CASSSLPGQGYEQYF. In nucleotides, the CDR3 is TGTGCCAGCAGCTCCCTACCGGGACAGGGGTACGAGCAGTACTTC.

V is TRBV7-2 and J is TRBJ2-2, with D possibly being TRBD1 (5 bases). The germline V and J ends were trimmed by 8 bases and 0 bases, with 10 bases remaining between them. Germline V gene data show CDR1 as SGHTA and CDR2 as FQGNSA. The CDR3 totals 14 residues. The CDR3 nucleotides are TGTGCCAGCTTGCAGGGTACGAACACCGGGGAGCTGTTTTTT. The encoded protein is CASLQGTNTGELFF. Supplemented by reference TRBV7-2 and TRBJ2-2, the full variable domain reads GAGVSQSPSNKVTEKGKDVELRCDPISGHTALYWYRQSLGQGLEFLIYFQGNSAPDKSGLPSDRFSAERTGGSVSTLTIQRTQQEDSAVYLCASLQGTNTGELFFGEGSRLTVL.

The chain recombines TRBV4-3 with TRBJ1-5; D unclear. The CDR3 runs to 13 residues. V was pared by 1 base and J by 6 bases, with 7 bases between. Germline CDR1 is LGHNA and CDR2 is YSLEER. CDR3 region: CASSQGEGQPQHF. The CDR3 nucleotides are TGCGCCAGCAGCCAAGGGGAGGGTCAGCCCCAGCATTTT.

There are a few counts of this clone. V gene TRBV15 combines with J gene TRBJ1-1; D is ambiguous. The V and J ends lost 3 bases and 0 bases respectively, with 14 bases between them. The CDR3 is 16 residues long. Germline loops: CDR1 LNHNV, CDR2 YYDKDF (reference sequence). Here the CDR3 reads CATSRTPPTVNTEAFF. CDR3 DNA sequence: TGTGCCACCAGCAGGACCCCCCCTACAGTGAACACTGAAGCTTTCTTT. Complete variable domain (other parts from reference TRBV15 and TRBJ1-1): DAMVIQNPRYQVTQFGKPVTLSCSQTLNHNVMYWYQQKSSQAPKLLFHYYDKDFNNEADTPDNFQSRRPNTSFCFLDIRSPGLGDTAMYLCATSRTPPTVNTEAFFGQGTRLTVV.

This chain links TRBV2 with TRBJ2-1; TRBD2 aligns across 12 bases. Looked up from germline, CDR1 is SNHLY and CDR2 is FYNNEI. V lost 6 bases and J lost 4; bases outside the gene matches: 7. This CDR3 is 16 amino acids long. For the CDR3, the DNA is TGTGCCAGCAGAAGACTAGCGGGAGTGGTGTACAATGAGCAGTTCTTC. The encoded protein is CASRRLAGVVYNEQFF.